In its sample, the clone carrying this T cell receptor beta chain was seen once. V was pared by 1 base and J by 4 bases, with 3 bases of the junction left unmatched. This CDR3 has 16 residues. Germline V gene data show CDR1 as SGHTA and CDR2 as FQGNSA. The source of the sample is a study of cytomegalovirus exposure and HLA in healthy donors. PCR primers comprised 60 Vbeta and 13 Jbeta primers. Original processing notes: Unique TCR beta chains totaled some 80 million in a later count, with roughly 11 million of them shared. Measured with immunoSEQ multiplex PCR; TCRdb has only the in-frame clones, and not every one. The V and J calls and clone size are taken from that table; D and trimming were inferred from the DNA. The profile shows over 200,000 clones, roughly 90% of them singletons. As for the donors, each was a healthy bone marrow donor.

This TCR was recovered from a woman aged 18 to 35 in good health and CMV-seronegative. V and J are TRBV7-2 and TRBJ2-1, with 11 positions matching TRBD2. Source material: PBMCs. The CDR3 nucleotides are TGTGCCAGCAGCTTAGTGAGACTAGCGGGATACAATGAGCAGTTCTTC. This sequence encodes CASSLVRLAGYNEQFF.